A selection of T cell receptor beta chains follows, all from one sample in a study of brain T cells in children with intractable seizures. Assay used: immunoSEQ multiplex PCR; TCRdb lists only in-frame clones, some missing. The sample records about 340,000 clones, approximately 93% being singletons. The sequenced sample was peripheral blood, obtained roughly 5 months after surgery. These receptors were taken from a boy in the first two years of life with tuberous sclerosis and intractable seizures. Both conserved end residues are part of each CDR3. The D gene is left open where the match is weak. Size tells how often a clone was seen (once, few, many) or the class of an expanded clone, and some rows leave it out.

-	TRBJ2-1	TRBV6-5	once	CASISSSFGGREFF	TGTGCCAGCATATCTTCCTCGTTCGGAGGGCGTGAGTTCTTC
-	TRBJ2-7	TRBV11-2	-	CASSLLGGGVYEQYF	TGTGCCAGCAGTCTCTTAGGGGGAGGAGTTTACGAGCAGTACTTC
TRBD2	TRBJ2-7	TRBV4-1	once	CASSPLPERGMRGEQYF	TGCGCCAGCAGCCCCCTGCCTGAGCGGGGCATGAGGGGCGAGCAGTACTTC
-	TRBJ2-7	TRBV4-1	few	CASSQDSSQGIYEQYF	TGCGCCAGCAGCCAAGATTCCTCACAGGGAATCTACGAGCAGTACTTC
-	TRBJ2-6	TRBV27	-	CASSLGTGANVLTF	TGTGCCAGCAGTTTGGGGACTGGGGCCAACGTCCTGACTTTC
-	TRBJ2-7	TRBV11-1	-	CASSLPLEYEQYF	TGTGCCAGCAGCTTACCCCTCGAATACGAGCAGTACTTC
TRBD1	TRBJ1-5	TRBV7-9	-	CASSLTRGGSSNQPQHF	TGTGCCAGCAGCTTAACCAGAGGGGGCTCGAGCAATCAGCCCCAGCATTTT
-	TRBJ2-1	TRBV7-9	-	CASSLASLYNEQFF	TGTGCCAGCAGCTTGGCTAGTCTCTACAATGAGCAGTTCTTC
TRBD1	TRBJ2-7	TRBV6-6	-	CASRQKPGQESYEQYF	TGTGCCAGCAGACAGAAGCCGGGACAGGAGAGCTACGAGCAGTACTTC
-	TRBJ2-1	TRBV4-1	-	CASSQVLEEQFF	TGCGCCAGCAGCCAGGTTCTAGAGGAGCAGTTCTTC
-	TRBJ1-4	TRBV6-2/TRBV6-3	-	CASSTANEKLFF	TGTGCCAGCAGCACAGCTAATGAAAAACTGTTTTTT
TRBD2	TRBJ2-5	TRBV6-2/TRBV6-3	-	CASSYSIGGAAQYF	TGTGCCAGCAGTTACTCCATCGGGGGGGCGGCCCAGTACTTC
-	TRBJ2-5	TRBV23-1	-	CASSPLRALQETQYF	TGCGCCAGCAGCCCCCTAAGGGCCCTCCAAGAGACCCAGTACTTC
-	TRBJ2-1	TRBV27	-	CASSRGLSYNEQFF	TGTGCCAGCAGTCGGGGGCTTTCCTACAATGAGCAGTTCTTC
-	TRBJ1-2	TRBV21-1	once	CASRRGYGYTF	TGTGCCAGTAGACGGGGTTATGGCTACACCTTC
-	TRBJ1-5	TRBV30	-	CAWVDLGYQPQHF	TGTGCCTGGGTTGACCTGGGATATCAGCCCCAGCATTTT
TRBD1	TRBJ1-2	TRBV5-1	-	CASSLGLTGGNYGYTF	TGCGCCAGCAGCTTGGGTTTGACAGGGGGTAACTATGGCTACACCTTC
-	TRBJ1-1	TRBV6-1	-	CASSEHWASPGTEAFF	TGTGCCAGCAGTGAACATTGGGCATCCCCTGGGACTGAAGCTTTCTTT
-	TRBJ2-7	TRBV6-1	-	CASSEWRYSSYEQYF	TGTGCCAGCAGTGAATGGAGGTATTCCTCCTACGAGCAGTACTTC
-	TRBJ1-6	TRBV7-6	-	CATRGSSYNSPLHF	TGTGCCACCCGGGGGAGCTCCTATAATTCACCCCTCCACTTT
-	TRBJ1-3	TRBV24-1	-	CAEGHSCSGNTIYF	TGTGCCGAGGGCCATTCTTGCTCTGGAAACACCATATATTTT
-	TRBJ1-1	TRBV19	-	CASSINPELNTEAFF	TGTGCCAGTAGTATTAATCCAGAACTTAACACTGAAGCTTTCTTT
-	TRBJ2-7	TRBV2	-	CASSEGYEQYF	TGTGCCAGCAGTGAAGGGTACGAGCAGTACTTC
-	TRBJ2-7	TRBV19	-	CASSAQRDTYYEQYF	TGTGCCAGTAGTGCTCAAAGGGACACTTACTACGAGCAGTACTTC